These 24 T cell receptor beta chains originate from one sample sequenced in a study of blood T cell repertoires in COVID-19. Clones were sequenced by immunoSEQ multiplex PCR, and TCRdb holds only the in-frame ones, with some missing. The sample shows 60,000 to 75,000 clones, about 81% of them seen only once. The sample comprised peripheral blood. The receptors were gathered from a human donor in a cohort sampled during active COVID-19.

The chain uses TRBV11-3 and TRBJ2-3, with TRBD2 as a possible D gene (6 bases). Germline V gives CDR1 SGHNT, CDR2 YENEEA. This CDR3 is built from 15 residues. V lost 5 bases, J lost 2 bases, and 14 bases lay in between. The CDR3 coding sequence is TGTGCCAGCAGCCCTAGCGTTCGGGTCACAGATACGCAGTATTTT. It specifies CASSPSVRVTDTQYF.

This chain connects TRBV19 to TRBJ1-1; no firm D call. The CDR3 spans 13 residues. V shed 5 bases and J shed 0 bases, with 7 bases lying between them. Germline V lookup: CDR1 LNHDA, CDR2 SQIVND (reference sequence). CDR3 bases: TGTGCCAGTAGTCCCGCTATGAACACTGAAGCTTTCTTT. Translating gives CASSPAMNTEAFF.

By its share, this clone is medium-sized (0.01 to 0.1%). The chain couples TRBV2 to TRBJ2-7; 7 bases line up with TRBD1. Germline lookup yields CDR1 SNHLY and CDR2 FYNNEI. The CDR3 totals 16 residues. V lost 6 bases to trimming and J lost 0 bases; unmatched junction nucleotides: 11. CDR3 coding DNA: TGTGCCAGCAGCCCAGGCCCGACAGGGAGCTCCTACGAGCAGTACTTC. Encoded protein: CASSPGPTGSSYEQYF.

J is TRBJ2-1 and V is TRBV12-3 or TRBV12-4, with TRBD1 identical over 7 bases. The CDR3 is made up of 13 amino acids. The J segment lost 6 bases and the V segment lost 5 bases, leaving 4 bases of the junction unmatched. The CDR3: CASSLRQGNEQFF. The CDR3 DNA sequence: TGTGCCAGCAGTCTGCGACAGGGCAATGAGCAGTTCTTC.

The chain's CDR3 is CASSQADRVDQPQHF. The CDR3 region has the DNA TGCGCCAGCAGCCAAGCAGACAGGGTGGATCAGCCCCAGCATTTT. The V call is TRBV4-1, the J call TRBJ1-5; 7 bases line up with TRBD1. The CDR3 has 15 amino acids. Germline trimming cut 1 base from V and 5 bases from J; bases unmatched to any gene: 5. The germline V gene encodes CDR1 MGHRA and CDR2 YSYEKL.

The table lists this clone with a count of one. The chain has TRBV11-2 and TRBJ2-3; 8 bases agree with TRBD2. Looked up from germline, CDR1 is SGHAT and CDR2 is FQNNGV. The CDR3 consists of 17 residues. V trimming: 10 bases; J trimming: 2 bases; junction bases outside the gene matches: 17. The CDR3 nucleotides are TGTGCCACCACCCGTTCTGGGGCGCGGGGGGTCACAGATACGCAGTATTTT. Translation gives CATTRSGARGVTDTQYF.

The chain employs TRBV5-1 and TRBJ2-7; 10 nucleotides agree with TRBD1. The CDR3 extends over 16 amino acids. Germline trimming cut 4 bases from V and 1 base from J; bases unmatched to any gene: 8. The V gene's germline CDR1 is SGHRS and CDR2 YFSETQ. The chain's CDR3 is CASSAGTGARSYEQYV. DNA of the CDR3: TGCGCCAGCAGCGCAGGGACAGGGGCGAGGTCCTACGAGCAGTACGTC.

The chain links TRBV15 to TRBJ2-5, with 11 positions matching TRBD1. The J segment lost 3 bases and the V segment lost 5 bases, leaving 5 bases of the junction unmatched. The CDR3 has 15 amino acids. Germline-derived CDR1 and CDR2 are LNHNV and YYDKDF (reference sequence). The DNA of the CDR3 is TGTGCCACCAGCCCCGGGACAGGGGGAAAAGAGACCCAGTACTTC. Amino acid sequence: CATSPGTGGKETQYF. Based on the CDR3 plus reference TRBV15 and TRBJ2-5, the full variable domain is DAMVIQNPRYQVTQFGKPVTLSCSQTLNHNVMYWYQQKSSQAPKLLFHYYDKDFNNEADTPDNFQSRRPNTSFCFLDIRSPGLGDTAMYLCATSPGTGGKETQYFGPGTRLLVL.

The chain is built from TRBV18 and TRBJ2-1; 13 bases match TRBD2. From germline, CDR1 is KGHSH and CDR2 LQKENI. This CDR3 region has 17 residues. V trimming: 0 bases; J trimming: 8 bases; junction bases outside the gene matches: 7. In DNA form, the CDR3 reads TGTGCCAGCTCACCACCGATAACTAGCGGGGGGGCCCATGAGCAGTTCTTC. Translating gives CASSPPITSGGAHEQFF.

The chain combines TRBV30 with TRBJ2-5, with 7 bases aligning to TRBD1. The junction had 8 bases not matched to a gene; V was cut back by 1 base and J by 3 bases. The CDR3 is made up of 15 amino acids. Germline loops: CDR1 GTSNPN, CDR2 SVGIG (reference sequence). CDR3 region: CAWSGGGEGEETQYF. For the CDR3, the DNA is TGTGCCTGGAGTGGAGGGGGCGAGGGGGAAGAGACCCAGTACTTC. The whole variable domain, remainder taken from reference TRBV30 and TRBJ2-5, is SQTIHQWPATLVQPVGSPLSLECTVEGTSNPNLYWYRQAAGRGLQLLFYSVGIGQISSEVPQNLSASRPQDRQFILSSKKLLLSDSGFYLCAWSGGGEGEETQYFGPGTRLLVL.

The chain couples TRBV20-1 to TRBJ1-5; D ambiguous. The CDR3 sequence is 12 residues long. Germline V gene sequence: CDR1 DFQATT, CDR2 SNEGSKA (reference sequence). V lost 3 bases and J lost 2, with 5 bases in between. The DNA of the CDR3 is TGCAGTGCTAGTTCGGGCAATCAGCCCCAGCATTTT. This sequence encodes CSASSGNQPQHF.

This clone was counted ten times or more. This rearrangement joins TRBV29-1 to TRBJ1-2; tentative D call: TRBD1 (5 bases). The V end was cut by 6 bases, the J end by 6 bases, with 17 bases between. The germline V gene encodes CDR1 SQVTM and CDR2 ANQGSEA. The CDR3 loop spans 13 amino acids. CDR3 region: CSVPRGGVDGYTF. In DNA form, the CDR3 reads TGCAGCGTCCCCCGTGGGGGGGTGGATGGCTACACCTTC.

This chain connects TRBV27 to TRBJ2-4; 7 positions match TRBD2. Trimming removed 4 bases from V and 1 base from J; junction bases left unmatched: 1. This CDR3 is built from 14 residues. In germline, CDR1 is MNHEY, CDR2 SMNVEV (reference sequence). The DNA of the CDR3 is TGTGCCAGCAGTTCCGGGGGGGCCAAAAACATTCAGTACTTC. This codes for CASSSGGAKNIQYF.

CDR3 residues: CASSFWRFNNSPLHF. The DNA for the CDR3 is TGTGCCAGCAGTTTCTGGAGGTTTAATAATTCACCCCTCCACTTT. This sequence joins TRBV27 and TRBJ1-6; D gene uncertain. The V end lost 3 bases, the J end lost 5 bases, and 11 bases lay between the germline ends. From germline, CDR1 is MNHEY and CDR2 SMNVEV (reference sequence). This CDR3 spans 15 amino acids.

This clone was counted a single time. The J gene is TRBJ1-1, the V gene TRBV5-4; a weak D match, TRBD1 (6 bases). This CDR3 contains 14 residues. Trimming removed 5 bases at V and 0 bases at J, with 11 bases between. Per germline, CDR1 SGHNT and CDR2 YYREEE (reference sequence). This chain's CDR3 is CASRKQGMNTEAFF. CDR3 DNA sequence: TGTGCCAGCAGGAAACAGGGAATGAACACTGAAGCTTTCTTT.

The genes are TRBV29-1 and TRBJ2-1; TRBD1 matches 8 bases. Per the germline V gene, CDR1 is SQVTM and CDR2 is ANQGSEA. The V and J ends lost 4 bases and 7 bases, in that order; junction bases with no gene match: 6. The CDR3 extends over 13 amino acids. The CDR3 DNA follows: TGCAGCGTTGGCGGACAGGGACCAAATGAGCAGTTCTTC. Translating it yields CSVGGQGPNEQFF.

This clone appeared a few times. V usage is TRBV5-5 and J usage is TRBJ1-6; D is unresolved. Germline-derived CDR1 and CDR2 are SGHKS and YYEKEE (reference sequence). V lost 4 bases and J lost 6, with 14 bases in between. There are 15 residues in the CDR3. The DNA for the CDR3 is TGTGCCAGCAGCCCCTCCTGGCAGATTAATTCACCCCTCCACTTT. Amino acids: CASSPSWQINSPLHF.

The rearrangement links TRBV5-5 to TRBJ2-5; the match to TRBD2 covers 11 bases. There are 14 residues in the CDR3. V gave up 4 bases and J gave up 5 bases; unmatched junction bases: 4. Per germline, CDR1 SGHKS and CDR2 YYEKEE (reference sequence). In DNA, the CDR3 is TGTGCCAGCAGCACGTCTAGCGGGGGGGAGACCCAGTACTTC. Translated, it gives CASSTSSGGETQYF.

This rearrangement joins TRBV6-2 or TRBV6-3 to TRBJ1-6, with TRBD1 matching 7 bases. The CDR3 consists of 15 residues. V dropped 5 bases and J dropped 7; count of bases not matched to a gene: 8. Germline loops: CDR1 MNHEY, CDR2 SVGEGT. The CDR3: CASSRRQGSNSPLHF. CDR3 coding DNA: TGTGCCAGCAGTAGACGACAGGGTAGCAATTCACCCCTCCACTTT.

The sample holds a few counts of this clone. This rearrangement joins TRBV2 to TRBJ2-3; a possible D gene is TRBD2 (5 bases). V was trimmed by 8 bases and J by 6 bases, leaving 18 bases between them. The CDR3 is 14 amino acids. Per the germline V gene, CDR1 is SNHLY and CDR2 is FYNNEI. This CDR3 is CASLFGGAGDTQYF. The CDR3 DNA reads as TGTGCCAGCCTTTTTGGAGGAGCCGGGGATACGCAGTATTTT.

This chain joins TRBV27 and TRBJ2-1, with 9 bases lining up with TRBD2. The germline CDR1 and CDR2 sequences are MNHEY and SMNVEV (reference sequence). CDR3 length equals 16 residues. The V and J ends lost 4 bases and 7 bases, in that order; junction bases with no gene match: 11. CDR3 in amino acids: CASSYKRGALLNEQFF. Here the CDR3 DNA reads TGTGCCAGCAGTTATAAGCGGGGGGCCCTATTGAATGAGCAGTTCTTC.

The rearrangement links TRBV5-4 to TRBJ2-3, with D tentatively TRBD2 (5 bases). The germline V gene has CDR1 SGHNT and CDR2 YYREEE (reference sequence). The ends were cut back, 0 bases at V and 0 bases at J, with 11 bases in the middle. CDR3 length equals 16 residues. The CDR3 region has the DNA TGTGCCAGCAGCTTGGAGAATGGGGAGAGCACAGATACGCAGTATTTT. Translating gives CASSLENGESTDTQYF.

The chain has TRBV4-1 and TRBJ1-6; 9 positions match TRBD1. V shed 9 bases, J shed 2 bases, and the junction held 11 bases outside the gene matches. This CDR3 region has 17 residues. CDR1 MGHRA and CDR2 YSYEKL come from the germline V gene. The CDR3 protein is CASTLQGAGPYNSPLHF. In DNA, the CDR3 is TGCGCCAGTACTCTACAGGGGGCAGGACCCTATAATTCACCCCTCCACTTT.

The J gene is TRBJ2-1, the V gene TRBV6-2 or TRBV6-3; 9 bases line up with TRBD2. The CDR3 length is 15 residues. V was pared by 7 bases and J by 8 bases, with 12 bases of the junction left unmatched. Per the germline V gene, CDR1 is MNHEY and CDR2 is SVGEGT. In DNA, the CDR3 is TGTGCCAGCACCCCGGGAGCGGGGGGCAGGGATGAGCAGTTCTTC. Its protein is CASTPGAGGRDEQFF.